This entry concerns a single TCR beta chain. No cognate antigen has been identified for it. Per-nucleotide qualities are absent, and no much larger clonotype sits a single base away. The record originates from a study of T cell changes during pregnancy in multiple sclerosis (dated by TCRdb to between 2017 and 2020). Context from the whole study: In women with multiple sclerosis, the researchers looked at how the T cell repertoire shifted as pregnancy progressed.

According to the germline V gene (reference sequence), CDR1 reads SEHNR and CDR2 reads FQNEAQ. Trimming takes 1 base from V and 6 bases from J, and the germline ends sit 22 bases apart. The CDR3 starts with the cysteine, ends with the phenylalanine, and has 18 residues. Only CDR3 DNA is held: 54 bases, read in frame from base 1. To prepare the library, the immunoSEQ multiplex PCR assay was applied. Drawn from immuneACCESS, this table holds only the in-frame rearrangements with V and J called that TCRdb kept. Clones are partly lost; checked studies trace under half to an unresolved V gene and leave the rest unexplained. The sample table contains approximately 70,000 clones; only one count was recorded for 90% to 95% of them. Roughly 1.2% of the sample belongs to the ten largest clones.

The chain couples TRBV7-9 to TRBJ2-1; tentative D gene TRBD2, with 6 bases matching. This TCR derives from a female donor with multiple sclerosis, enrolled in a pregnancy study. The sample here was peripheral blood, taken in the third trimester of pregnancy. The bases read TGTGCCAGCAGCTTAGTGTGGGGCGGGGCCCTCGGCTTCAATGAGCAGTTCTTC. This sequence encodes CASSLVWGGALGFNEQFF. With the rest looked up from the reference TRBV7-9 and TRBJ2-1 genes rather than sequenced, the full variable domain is DTGVSQNPRHKITKRGQNVTFRCDPISEHNRLYWYRQTLGQGPEFLTYFQNEAQLEKSRLLSDRFSAERPKGSFSTLEIQRTEQGDSAMYLCASSLVWGGALGFNEQFFGPGTRLTVL.